The TCR beta chain under discussion was sequenced for a study of patients and donors after allogeneic stem cell transplantation. Trimming cost V 0 bases and J 9 bases, with 9 bases left between them. The CDR3 extends over 14 amino acids. The germline V gene encodes CDR1 SGHAT and CDR2 FQNNGV. TCRdb ran MiXCR on the RT-PCR reads and lists one entry per CDR3 protein. The data show tens of thousands of distinct CDR3 sequences, with over 7% seen just once and around 50% held by the top ten. The sample was blood, either unsorted or a sorted T cell fraction (not recorded which). The clonotype comes from a human donor who was either an allogeneic HSCT recipient or a stem cell or donor lymphocyte infusion donor (not recorded which). It is not recorded whose cells these are; they may come from a transplant donor. The V call is TRBV11-2, the J call TRBJ1-6; possible D gene TRBD1, 5 bases. The CDR3 DNA reads TGTGCCAGCAGCTTAGACAGGGTAGCTTCACCCCTCCACTTT. This sequence encodes CASSLDRVASPLHF. Based on the CDR3 plus reference TRBV11-2 and TRBJ1-6, the full variable domain is EAGVAQSPRYKIIEKRQSVAFWCNPISGHATLYWYQQILGQGPKLLIQFQNNGVVDDSQLPKDRFSAERLKGVDSTLKIQPAKLEDSAVYLCASSLDRVASPLHFGNGTRLTVT.